This TCR beta chain was retrieved from a study of response to subunit inactivated influenza vaccine. The study's findings and limits: The study's authors posited that every seasonal influenza vaccination enlists few new T cells.

TCRdb re-derived calls from the RT-PCR reads in MiXCR, one entry per CDR3 protein. The table includes over 800,000 distinct CDR3 sequences, around 20% detected once. V dropped 8 bases and J dropped 0; count of bases not matched to a gene: 4. Germline V gene data show CDR1 as SQVTM and CDR2 as ANQGSEA. The length of the CDR3 is 14 residues. This clonotype appeared many times. Its cognate antigen is unknown. The receptor was isolated from a man aged 50-60 years who received an inactivated influenza vaccine. The source material was PBMCs from blood, sampled more than 4 days after vaccination. The chain combines TRBV29-1 with TRBJ2-1, with 10 bases matching TRBD2. DNA for the CDR3: TGCAGCTCTAGCGGGGGTGACTCCTACAATGAGCAGTTCTTC. As protein: CSSSGGDSYNEQFF.